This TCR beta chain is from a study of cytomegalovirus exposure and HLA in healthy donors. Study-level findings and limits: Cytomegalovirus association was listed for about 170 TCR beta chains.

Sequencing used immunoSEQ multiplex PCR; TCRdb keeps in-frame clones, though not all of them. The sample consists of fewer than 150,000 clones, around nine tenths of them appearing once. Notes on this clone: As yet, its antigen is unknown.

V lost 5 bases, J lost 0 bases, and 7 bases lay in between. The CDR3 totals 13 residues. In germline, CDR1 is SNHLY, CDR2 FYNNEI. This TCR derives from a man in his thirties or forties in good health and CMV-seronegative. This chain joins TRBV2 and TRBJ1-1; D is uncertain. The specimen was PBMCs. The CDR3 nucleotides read TGTGCCAGCAGTACAGTAGTGAACACTGAAGCTTTCTTT. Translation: CASSTVVNTEAFF.